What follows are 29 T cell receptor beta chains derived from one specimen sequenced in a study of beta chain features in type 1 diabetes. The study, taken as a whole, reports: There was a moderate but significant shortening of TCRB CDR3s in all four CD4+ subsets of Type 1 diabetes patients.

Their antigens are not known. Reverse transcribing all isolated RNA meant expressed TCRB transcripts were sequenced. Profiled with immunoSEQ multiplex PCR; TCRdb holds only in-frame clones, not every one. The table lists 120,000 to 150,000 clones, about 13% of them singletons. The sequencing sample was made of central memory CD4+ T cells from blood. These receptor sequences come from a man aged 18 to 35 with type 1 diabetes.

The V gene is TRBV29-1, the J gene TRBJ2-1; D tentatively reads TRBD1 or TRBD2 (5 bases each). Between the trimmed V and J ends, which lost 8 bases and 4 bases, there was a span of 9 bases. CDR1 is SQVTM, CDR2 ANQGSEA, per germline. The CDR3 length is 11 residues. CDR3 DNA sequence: TGCAGCTCTGAGGGGTACAATGAGCAGTTCTTC. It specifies CSSEGYNEQFF.

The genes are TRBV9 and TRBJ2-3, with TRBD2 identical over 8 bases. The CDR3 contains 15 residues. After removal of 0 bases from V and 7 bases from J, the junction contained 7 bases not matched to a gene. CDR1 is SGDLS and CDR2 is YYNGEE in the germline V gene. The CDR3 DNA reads TGTGCCAGCAGCGTAGGTGGGACTAGAGCTTATACGCAGTATTTT. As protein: CASSVGGTRAYTQYF.

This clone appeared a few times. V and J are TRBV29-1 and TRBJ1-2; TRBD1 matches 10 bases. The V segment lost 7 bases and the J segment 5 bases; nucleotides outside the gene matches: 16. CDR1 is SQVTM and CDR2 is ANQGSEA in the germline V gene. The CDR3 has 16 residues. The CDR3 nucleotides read TGCAGCGGTGCCGGGACAGGGGACCTGCTATCTTATGGCTACACCTTC. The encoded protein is CSGAGTGDLLSYGYTF.

The CDR3, as DNA: TGTGCCAGCAGACCTCCGGGCCCCAGGGGAGAGCAGTACTTC. The encoded protein is CASRPPGPRGEQYF. This sequence joins TRBV6-5 and TRBJ2-7, with D possibly TRBD1 on 6 matching bases. From germline, CDR1 is MNHEY and CDR2 SVGAGI. Trimming left V 6 bases short and J 7 bases short, with 19 bases between. The CDR3 loop spans 14 amino acids.

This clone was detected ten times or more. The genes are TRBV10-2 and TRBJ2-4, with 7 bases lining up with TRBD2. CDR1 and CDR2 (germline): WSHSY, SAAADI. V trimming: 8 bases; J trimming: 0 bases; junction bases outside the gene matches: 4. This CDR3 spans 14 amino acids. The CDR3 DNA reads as TGCGCCAGCTCTAGCGGCCTAGCCAAAAACATTCAGTACTTC. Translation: CASSSGLAKNIQYF.

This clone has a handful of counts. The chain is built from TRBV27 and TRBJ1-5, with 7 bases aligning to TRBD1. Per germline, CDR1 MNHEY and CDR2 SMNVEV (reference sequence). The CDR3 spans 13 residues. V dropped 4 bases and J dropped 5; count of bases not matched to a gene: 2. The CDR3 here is CASSYDRDQPQHF. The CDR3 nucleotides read TGTGCCAGCAGTTACGACAGGGATCAGCCCCAGCATTTT.

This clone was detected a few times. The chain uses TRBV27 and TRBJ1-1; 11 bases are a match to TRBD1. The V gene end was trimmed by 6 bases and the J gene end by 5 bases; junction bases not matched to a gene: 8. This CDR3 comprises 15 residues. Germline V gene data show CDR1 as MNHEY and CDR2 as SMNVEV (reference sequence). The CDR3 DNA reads TGTGCCAGCAGACCAAACCGGGACAGGGGGACTGAAGCTTTCTTT. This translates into CASRPNRDRGTEAFF.

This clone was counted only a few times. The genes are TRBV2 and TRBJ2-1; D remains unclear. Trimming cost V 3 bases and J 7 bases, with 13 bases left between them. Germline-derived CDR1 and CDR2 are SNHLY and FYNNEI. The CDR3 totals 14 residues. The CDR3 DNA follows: TGTGCCAGCAGTGAGGAGACACTGGGGAATGAGCAGTTCTTC. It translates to CASSEETLGNEQFF.

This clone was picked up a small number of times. The CDR3 region is CASSEARAPPGELFF. CDR3 coding DNA: TGTGCCAGCAGTGAAGCCAGGGCGCCCCCCGGGGAGCTGTTTTTT. This chain links TRBV6-1 with TRBJ2-2, with a weak D call TRBD1 (5 bases). Germline CDR1 is MNHNS and CDR2 is SASEGT. The CDR3 has 15 amino acids. Trimming shortened V by 0 bases and J by 6 bases, and 11 bases separated the two germline ends.

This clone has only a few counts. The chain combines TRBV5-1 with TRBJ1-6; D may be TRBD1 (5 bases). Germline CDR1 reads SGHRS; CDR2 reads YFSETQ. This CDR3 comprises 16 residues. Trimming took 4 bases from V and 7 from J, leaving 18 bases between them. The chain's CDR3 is CASSPYLTEPNSPLHF. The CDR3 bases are TGCGCCAGCAGCCCGTATTTGACAGAGCCCAATTCACCCCTCCACTTT.

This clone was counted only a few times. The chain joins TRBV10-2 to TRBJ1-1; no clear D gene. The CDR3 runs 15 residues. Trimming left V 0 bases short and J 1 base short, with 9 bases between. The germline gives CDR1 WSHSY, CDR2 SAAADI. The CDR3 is CASSESWSGNTEAFF. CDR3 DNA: TGCGCCAGCAGTGAGTCGTGGTCGGGGAACACTGAAGCTTTCTTT.

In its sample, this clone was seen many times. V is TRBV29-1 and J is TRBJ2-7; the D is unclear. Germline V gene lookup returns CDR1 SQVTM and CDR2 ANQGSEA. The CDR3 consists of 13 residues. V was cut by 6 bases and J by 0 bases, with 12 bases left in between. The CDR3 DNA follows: TGCAGCGTCAATCTTGGATACTCCTACGAGCAGTACTTC. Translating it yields CSVNLGYSYEQYF.

DNA of the CDR3: TGTGCCAGCAGCCTATCGACGGGGGGAGTGAACTATGGCTACACCTTC. It translates to CASSLSTGGVNYGYTF. J is TRBJ1-2 and V is TRBV7-9; possibly TRBD1 for D (5 bases). The CDR3 length is 16 residues. V lost 5 bases and J lost 2, with 18 bases in between. Germline values: CDR1 SEHNR, CDR2 FQNEAQ (reference sequence).

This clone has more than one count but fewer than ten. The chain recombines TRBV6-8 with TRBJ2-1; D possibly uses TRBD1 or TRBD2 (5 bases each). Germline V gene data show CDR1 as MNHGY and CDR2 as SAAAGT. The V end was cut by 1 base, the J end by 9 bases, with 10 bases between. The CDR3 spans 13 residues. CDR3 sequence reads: CASSYFRDVEQFF. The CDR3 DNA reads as TGTGCCAGCAGTTACTTCCGGGACGTTGAGCAGTTCTTC.

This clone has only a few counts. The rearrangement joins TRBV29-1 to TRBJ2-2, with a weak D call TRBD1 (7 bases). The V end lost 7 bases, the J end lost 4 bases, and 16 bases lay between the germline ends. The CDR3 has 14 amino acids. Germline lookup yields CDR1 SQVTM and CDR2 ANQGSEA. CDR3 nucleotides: TGCAGCGCGGGGGACAGATGGAGCACCGGGGAGCTGTTTTTT. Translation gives CSAGDRWSTGELFF.

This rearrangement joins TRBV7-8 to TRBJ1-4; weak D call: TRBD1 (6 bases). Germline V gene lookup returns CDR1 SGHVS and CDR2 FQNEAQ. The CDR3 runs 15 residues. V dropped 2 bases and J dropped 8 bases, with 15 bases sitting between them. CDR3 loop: CASSLQQGKREKLFF. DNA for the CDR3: TGTGCCAGCAGCTTACAACAGGGAAAGAGGGAAAAACTGTTTTTT.

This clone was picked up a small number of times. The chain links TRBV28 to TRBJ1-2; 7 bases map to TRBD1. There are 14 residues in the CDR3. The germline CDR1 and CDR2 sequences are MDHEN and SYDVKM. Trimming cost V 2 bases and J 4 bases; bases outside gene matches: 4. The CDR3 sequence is CASSLGGQIYGYTF. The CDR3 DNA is TGTGCCAGCAGTTTAGGGGGACAGATCTATGGCTACACCTTC.

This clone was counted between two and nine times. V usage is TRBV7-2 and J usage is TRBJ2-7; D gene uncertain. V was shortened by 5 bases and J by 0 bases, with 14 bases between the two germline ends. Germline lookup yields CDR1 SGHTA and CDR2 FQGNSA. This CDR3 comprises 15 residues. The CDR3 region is CASSPAAAFSYEQYF. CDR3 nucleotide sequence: TGTGCCAGCAGCCCCGCGGCGGCCTTCTCCTACGAGCAGTACTTC.

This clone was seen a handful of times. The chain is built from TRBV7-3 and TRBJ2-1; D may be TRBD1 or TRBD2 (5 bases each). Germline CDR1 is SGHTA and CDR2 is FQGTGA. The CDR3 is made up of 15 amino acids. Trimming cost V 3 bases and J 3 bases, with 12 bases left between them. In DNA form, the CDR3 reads TGTGCCAGCAGCTTTGGGGACGCGTACTACAATGAGCAGTTCTTC. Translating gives CASSFGDAYYNEQFF. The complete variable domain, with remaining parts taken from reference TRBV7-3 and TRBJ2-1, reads GAGVSQTPSNKVTEKGKYVELRCDPISGHTALYWYRQSLGQGPEFLIYFQGTGAADDSGLPNDRFFAVRPEGSVSTLKIQRTERGDSAVYLCASSFGDAYYNEQFFGPGTRLTVL.

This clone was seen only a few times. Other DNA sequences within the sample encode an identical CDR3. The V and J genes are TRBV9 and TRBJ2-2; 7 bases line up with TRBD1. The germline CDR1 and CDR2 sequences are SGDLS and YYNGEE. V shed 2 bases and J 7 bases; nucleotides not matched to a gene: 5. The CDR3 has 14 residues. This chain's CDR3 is CASSVGDSGGELFF. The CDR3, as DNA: TGTGCCAGCAGCGTCGGGGACAGCGGCGGGGAGCTGTTTTTT.

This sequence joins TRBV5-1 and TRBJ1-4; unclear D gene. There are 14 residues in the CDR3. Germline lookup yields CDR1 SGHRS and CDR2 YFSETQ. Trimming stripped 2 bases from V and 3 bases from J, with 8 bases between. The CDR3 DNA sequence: TGCGCCAGCAGCTTCACATGGTCTAATGAAAAACTGTTTTTT. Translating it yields CASSFTWSNEKLFF.

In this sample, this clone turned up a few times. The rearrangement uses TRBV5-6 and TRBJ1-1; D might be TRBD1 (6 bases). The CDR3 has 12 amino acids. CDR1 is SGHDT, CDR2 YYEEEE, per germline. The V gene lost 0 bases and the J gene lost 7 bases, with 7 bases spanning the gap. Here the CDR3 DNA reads TGTGCCAGCAGCTTGGGGACAGATGAAGCTTTCTTT. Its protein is CASSLGTDEAFF.

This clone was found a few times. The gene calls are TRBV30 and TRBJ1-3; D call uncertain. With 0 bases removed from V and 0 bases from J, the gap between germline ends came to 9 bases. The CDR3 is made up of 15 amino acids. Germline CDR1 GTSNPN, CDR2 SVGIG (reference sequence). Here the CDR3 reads CAWSVPVISGNTIYF. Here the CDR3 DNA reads TGTGCCTGGAGTGTACCGGTCATCTCTGGAAACACCATATATTTT.

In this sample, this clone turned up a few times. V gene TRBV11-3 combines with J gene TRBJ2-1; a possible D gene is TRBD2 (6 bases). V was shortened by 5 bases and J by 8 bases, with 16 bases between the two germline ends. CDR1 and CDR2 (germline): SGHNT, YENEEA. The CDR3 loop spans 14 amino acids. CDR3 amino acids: CASSLRFGGDEQFF. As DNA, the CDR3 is TGTGCCAGCAGCCTCCGTTTCGGGGGTGATGAGCAGTTCTTC.

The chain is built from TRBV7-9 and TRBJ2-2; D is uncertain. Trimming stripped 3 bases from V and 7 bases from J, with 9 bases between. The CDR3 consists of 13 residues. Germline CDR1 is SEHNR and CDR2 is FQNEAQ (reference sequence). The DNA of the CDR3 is TGTGCCAGCAGCTTGGGATGGAGCGGGGAGCTGTTTTTT. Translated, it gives CASSLGWSGELFF. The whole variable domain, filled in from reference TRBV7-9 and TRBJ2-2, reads DTGVSQNPRHKITKRGQNVTFRCDPISEHNRLYWYRQTLGQGPEFLTYFQNEAQLEKSRLLSDRFSAERPKGSFSTLEIQRTEQGDSAMYLCASSLGWSGELFFGEGSRLTVL.

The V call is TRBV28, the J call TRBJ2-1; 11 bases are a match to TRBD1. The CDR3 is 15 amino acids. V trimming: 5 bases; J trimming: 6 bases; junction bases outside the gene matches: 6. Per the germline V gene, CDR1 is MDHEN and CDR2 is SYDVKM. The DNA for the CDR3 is TGTGCCAGCAGTCGGGCCGGGACAGGGGGCAATGAGCAGTTCTTC. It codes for CASSRAGTGGNEQFF.

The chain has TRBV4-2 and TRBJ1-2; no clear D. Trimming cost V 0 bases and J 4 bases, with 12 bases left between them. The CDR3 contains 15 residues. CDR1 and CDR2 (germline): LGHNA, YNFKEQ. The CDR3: CASSQDRAGPYGYTF. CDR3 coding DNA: TGTGCCAGCAGCCAAGATAGGGCGGGCCCCTATGGCTACACCTTC.

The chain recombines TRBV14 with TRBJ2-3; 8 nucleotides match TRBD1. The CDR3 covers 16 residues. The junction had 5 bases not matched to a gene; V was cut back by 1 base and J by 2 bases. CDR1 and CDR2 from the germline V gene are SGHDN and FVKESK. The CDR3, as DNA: TGTGCCAGCAGCCAAGTCCAGGGGGCGAACACAGATACGCAGTATTTT. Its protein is CASSQVQGANTDTQYF.

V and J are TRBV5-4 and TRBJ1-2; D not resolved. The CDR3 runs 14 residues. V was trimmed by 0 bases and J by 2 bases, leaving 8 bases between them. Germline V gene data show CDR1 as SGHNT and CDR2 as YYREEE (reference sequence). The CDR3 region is CASSLAGANYGYTF. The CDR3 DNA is TGTGCCAGCAGCTTGGCCGGCGCAAACTATGGCTACACCTTC.